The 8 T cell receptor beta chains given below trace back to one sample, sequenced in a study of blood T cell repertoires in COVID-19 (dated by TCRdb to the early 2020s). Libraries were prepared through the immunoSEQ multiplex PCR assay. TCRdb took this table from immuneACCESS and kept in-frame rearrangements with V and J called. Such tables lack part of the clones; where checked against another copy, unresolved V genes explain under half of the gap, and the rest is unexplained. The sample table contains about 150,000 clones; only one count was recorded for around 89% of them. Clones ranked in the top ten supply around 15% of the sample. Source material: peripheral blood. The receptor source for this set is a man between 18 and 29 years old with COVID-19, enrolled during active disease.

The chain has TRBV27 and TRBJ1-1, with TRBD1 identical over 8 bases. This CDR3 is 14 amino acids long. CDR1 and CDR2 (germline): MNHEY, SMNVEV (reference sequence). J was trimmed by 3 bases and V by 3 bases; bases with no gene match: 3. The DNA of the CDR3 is TGTGCCAGCAGTTTTCGGGGACAGGACACTGAAGCTTTCTTT. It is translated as CASSFRGQDTEAFF.

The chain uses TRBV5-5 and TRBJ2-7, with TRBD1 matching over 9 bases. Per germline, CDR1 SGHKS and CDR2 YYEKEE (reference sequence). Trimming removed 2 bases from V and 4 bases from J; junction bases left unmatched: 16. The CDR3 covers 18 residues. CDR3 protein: CASSLHRGLPLGGYEQYF. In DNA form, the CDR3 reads TGTGCCAGCAGCTTACACAGGGGGCTGCCCTTGGGTGGTTACGAGCAGTACTTC.

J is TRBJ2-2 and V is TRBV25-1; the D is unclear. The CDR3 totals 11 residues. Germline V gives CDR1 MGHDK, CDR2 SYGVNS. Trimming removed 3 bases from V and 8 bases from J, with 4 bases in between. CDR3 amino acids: CASSDSGELFF. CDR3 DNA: TGTGCCAGCAGTGATTCAGGGGAGCTGTTTTTT.

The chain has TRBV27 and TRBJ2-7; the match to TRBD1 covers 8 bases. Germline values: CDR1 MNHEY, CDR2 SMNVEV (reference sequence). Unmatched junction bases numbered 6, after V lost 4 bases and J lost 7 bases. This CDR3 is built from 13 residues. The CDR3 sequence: CASSSGGAVEQYF. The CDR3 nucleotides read TGTGCCAGCAGTTCAGGGGGCGCAGTGGAGCAGTACTTC.

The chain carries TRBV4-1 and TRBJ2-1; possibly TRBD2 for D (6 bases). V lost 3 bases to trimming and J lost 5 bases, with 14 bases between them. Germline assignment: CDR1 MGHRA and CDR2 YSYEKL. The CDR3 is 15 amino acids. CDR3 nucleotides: TGCGCCAGCAGCCAGCCGGGACGGGAGCACAATGAGCAGTTCTTC. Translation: CASSQPGREHNEQFF.

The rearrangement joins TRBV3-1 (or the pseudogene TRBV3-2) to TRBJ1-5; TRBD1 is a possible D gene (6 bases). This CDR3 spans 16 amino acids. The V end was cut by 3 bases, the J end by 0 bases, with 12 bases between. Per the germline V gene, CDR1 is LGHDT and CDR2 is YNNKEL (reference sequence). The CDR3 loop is CASSHSGVSSNQPQHF. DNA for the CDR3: TGTGCCAGCAGCCATTCAGGGGTCTCTAGCAATCAGCCCCAGCATTTT.

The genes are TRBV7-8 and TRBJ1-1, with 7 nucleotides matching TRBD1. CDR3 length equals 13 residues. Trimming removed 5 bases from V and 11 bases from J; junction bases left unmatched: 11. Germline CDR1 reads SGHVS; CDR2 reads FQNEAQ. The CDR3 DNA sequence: TGTGCCAGCAGCAACAGACAGGGAATAGAGGCTTTCTTT. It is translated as CASSNRQGIEAFF.

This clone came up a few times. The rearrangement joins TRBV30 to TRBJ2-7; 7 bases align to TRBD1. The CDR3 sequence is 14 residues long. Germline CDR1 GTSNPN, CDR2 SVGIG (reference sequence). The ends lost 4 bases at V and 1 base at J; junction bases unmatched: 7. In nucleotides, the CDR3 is TGTGCCTGGACAGGCAGGGGGTTATCCTACGAGCAGTACTTC. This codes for CAWTGRGLSYEQYF.